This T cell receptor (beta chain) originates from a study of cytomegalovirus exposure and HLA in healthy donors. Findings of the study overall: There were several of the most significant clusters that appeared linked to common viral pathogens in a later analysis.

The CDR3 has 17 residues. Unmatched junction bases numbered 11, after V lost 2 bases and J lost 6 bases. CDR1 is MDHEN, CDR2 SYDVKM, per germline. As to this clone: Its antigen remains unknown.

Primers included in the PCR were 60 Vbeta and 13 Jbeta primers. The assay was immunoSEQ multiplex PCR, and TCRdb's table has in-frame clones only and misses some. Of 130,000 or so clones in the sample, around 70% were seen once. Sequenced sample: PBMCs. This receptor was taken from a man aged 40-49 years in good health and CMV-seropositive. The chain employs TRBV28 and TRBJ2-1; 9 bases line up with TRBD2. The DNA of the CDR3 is TGTGCCAGCAGTTTAATAAGGTGGCGGGGGGGTTCCAATGAGCAGTTCTTC. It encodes CASSLIRWRGGSNEQFF. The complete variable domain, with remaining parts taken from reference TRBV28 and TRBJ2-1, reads DVKVTQSSRYLVKRTGEKVFLECVQDMDHENMFWYRQDPGLGLRLIYFSYDVKMKEKGDIPEGYSVSREKKERFSLILESASTNQTSMYLCASSLIRWRGGSNEQFFGPGTRLTVL.